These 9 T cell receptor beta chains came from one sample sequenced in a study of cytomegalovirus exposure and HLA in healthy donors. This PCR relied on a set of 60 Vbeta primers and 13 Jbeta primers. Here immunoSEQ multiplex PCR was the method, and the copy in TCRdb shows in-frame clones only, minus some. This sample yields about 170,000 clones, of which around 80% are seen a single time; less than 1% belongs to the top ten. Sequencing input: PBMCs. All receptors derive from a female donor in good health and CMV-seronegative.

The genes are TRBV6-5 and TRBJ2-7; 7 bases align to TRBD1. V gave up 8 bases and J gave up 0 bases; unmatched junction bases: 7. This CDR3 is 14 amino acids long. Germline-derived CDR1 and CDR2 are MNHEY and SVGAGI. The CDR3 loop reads CASRRDSFSYEQYF. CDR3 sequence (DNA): TGTGCCAGCCGAAGGGACAGCTTCTCCTACGAGCAGTACTTC.

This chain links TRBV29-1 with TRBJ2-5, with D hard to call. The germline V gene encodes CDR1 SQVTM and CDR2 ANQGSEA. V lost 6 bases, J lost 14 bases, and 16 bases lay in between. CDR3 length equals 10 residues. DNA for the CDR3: TGCAGCGTCGAATACTTTGGGCTATACTTC. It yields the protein CSVEYFGLYF. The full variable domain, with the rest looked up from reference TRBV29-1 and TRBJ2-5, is SAVISQKPSRDICQRGTSLTIQCQVDSQVTMMFWYRQQPGQSLTLIATANQGSEATYESGFVIDKFPISRPNLTFSTLTVSNMSPEDSSIYLCSVEYFGLYFGPGTRLLVL.

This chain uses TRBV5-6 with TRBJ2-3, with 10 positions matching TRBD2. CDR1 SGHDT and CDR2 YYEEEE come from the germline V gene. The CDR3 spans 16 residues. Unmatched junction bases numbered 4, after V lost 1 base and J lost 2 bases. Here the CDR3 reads CASSLSTSGITDTQYF. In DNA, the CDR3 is TGTGCCAGCAGCTTGTCCACTAGCGGGATCACAGATACGCAGTATTTT.

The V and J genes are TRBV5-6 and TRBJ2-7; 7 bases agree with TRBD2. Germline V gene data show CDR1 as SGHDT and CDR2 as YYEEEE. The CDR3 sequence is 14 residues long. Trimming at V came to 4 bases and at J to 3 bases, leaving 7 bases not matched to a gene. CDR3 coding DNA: TGTGCCAGCAGCCTAGCGGAGGCTTACTACGAGCAGTACTTC. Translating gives CASSLAEAYYEQYF.

In DNA form, the CDR3 reads TGTGCCAGCAGCTCCCCCCGGTTCAATGAGCAGTTCTTC. Its protein is CASSSPRFNEQFF. The chain couples TRBV7-6 to TRBJ2-1; D is uncertain. V shed 4 bases and J shed 6 bases, with 10 bases lying between them. In germline, CDR1 is SGHVS, CDR2 FNYEAQ. This CDR3 is 13 amino acids long.

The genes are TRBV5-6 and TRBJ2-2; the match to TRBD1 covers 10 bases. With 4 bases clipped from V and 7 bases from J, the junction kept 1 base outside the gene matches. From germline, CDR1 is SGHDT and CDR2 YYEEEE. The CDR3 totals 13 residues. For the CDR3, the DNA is TGTGCCAGCAGCAGGGACAGGGGCGGGGAGCTGTTTTTT. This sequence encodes CASSRDRGGELFF.

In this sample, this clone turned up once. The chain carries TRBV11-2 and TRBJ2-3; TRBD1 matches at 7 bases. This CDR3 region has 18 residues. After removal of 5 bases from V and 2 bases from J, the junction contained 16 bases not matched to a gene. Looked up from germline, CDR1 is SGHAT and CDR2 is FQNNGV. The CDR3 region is CASSALRHRGVSTDTQYF. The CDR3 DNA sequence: TGTGCCAGCAGCGCGCTTCGCCACAGGGGTGTGTCCACAGATACGCAGTATTTT. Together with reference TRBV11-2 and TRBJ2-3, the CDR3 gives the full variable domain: EAGVAQSPRYKIIEKRQSVAFWCNPISGHATLYWYQQILGQGPKLLIQFQNNGVVDDSQLPKDRFSAERLKGVDSTLKIQPAKLEDSAVYLCASSALRHRGVSTDTQYFGPGTRLTVL.

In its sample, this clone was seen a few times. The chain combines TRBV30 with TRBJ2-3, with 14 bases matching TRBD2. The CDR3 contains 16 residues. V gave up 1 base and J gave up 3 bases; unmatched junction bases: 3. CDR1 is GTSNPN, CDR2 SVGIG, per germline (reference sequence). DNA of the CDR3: TGTGCCTGGAGTGGGGGACTAGCGGGAGCGACAGATACGCAGTATTTT. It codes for CAWSGGLAGATDTQYF.

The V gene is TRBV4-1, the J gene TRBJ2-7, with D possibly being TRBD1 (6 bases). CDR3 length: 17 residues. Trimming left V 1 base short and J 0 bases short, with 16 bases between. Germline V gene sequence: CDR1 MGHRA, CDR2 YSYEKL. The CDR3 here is CASSQVDSRGSSYEQYF. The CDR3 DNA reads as TGCGCCAGCAGCCAAGTCGACTCCAGGGGCAGCTCCTACGAGCAGTACTTC.